Listed below are T cell receptor beta chains from one sample, sequenced in a study of blood T cell repertoires in COVID-19. Profiled with immunoSEQ multiplex PCR; TCRdb holds only in-frame clones, not every one. The sample shows fewer than 140,000 clones, about three quarters of them seen only once. Specimen: peripheral blood. All receptors come from a man aged 80 or over with COVID-19, enrolled during active disease. CDR3s include the opening cysteine and the closing phenylalanine or tryptophan. The order of the fields is V gene, clone size, J gene, D gene, CDR3 protein, CDR3 DNA. D genes are given only for firm matches. Some rows have no size entry. The others give once, few or many, or a class for an expanded clone.

>TRBV19|NA|TRBJ1-5|NA
CASTTRGGPQHF
TGTGCCAGTACGACCCGAGGGGGGCCCCAGCATTTT
>TRBV7-6|NA|TRBJ2-7|TRBD2
CASSLEGASGRNEQYF
TGTGCCAGCAGCTTAGAAGGGGCTAGCGGGAGAAACGAGCAGTACTTC
>TRBV19|NA|TRBJ1-1|TRBD1
CASSISTGVFAEAFF
TGTGCCAGTAGTATCTCGACAGGGGTATTCGCTGAAGCTTTCTTT
>TRBV19|once|TRBJ2-5|TRBD2
CASRPRTSHPGTQYF
TGTGCCAGTCGGCCCCGGACTAGCCACCCGGGGACCCAGTACTTC
>TRBV6-6|NA|TRBJ1-6|TRBD1
CASSRWGTGGLNSPLHF
TGTGCCAGCAGCCGATGGGGGACAGGGGGCCTCAATTCACCCCTCCACTTT
>TRBV7-9|NA|TRBJ2-5|TRBD2
CASSRGGRADQETQYF
TGTGCCAGCAGTCGTGGCGGGAGGGCCGACCAAGAGACCCAGTACTTC
>TRBV3-1/TRBV3-2|NA|TRBJ2-1|TRBD2
CASSLRSRLAGGSYNEQFF
TGTGCCAGCAGCCTAAGATCGAGACTAGCGGGAGGGTCCTACAATGAGCAGTTCTTC
>TRBV28|few|TRBJ2-2|NA
CASSLGGSYTGELFF
TGTGCCAGCAGTTTAGGCGGCTCATACACCGGGGAGCTGTTTTTT
>TRBV27|NA|TRBJ1-2|NA
CASSLRPTQGNYGYTF
TGTGCCAGCAGTTTACGGCCCACCCAGGGAAACTATGGCTACACCTTC
>TRBV13|once|TRBJ1-1|NA
CASSSGVETEAFF
TGTGCCAGCAGCTCGGGAGTCGAGACTGAAGCTTTCTTT
>TRBV7-9|NA|TRBJ2-1|NA
CASSLVALEYNEQFF
TGTGCCAGCAGCTTGGTTGCGTTAGAATACAATGAGCAGTTCTTC
>TRBV5-1|NA|TRBJ2-2|TRBD2
CASSLSGSPNTGELFF
TGCGCCAGCAGCTTAAGCGGGAGCCCGAACACCGGGGAGCTGTTTTTT
>TRBV7-9|NA|TRBJ1-1|NA
CASSPTREGANTEAFF
TGTGCCAGCAGCCCTACCCGAGAAGGAGCGAACACTGAAGCTTTCTTT
>TRBV7-9|few|TRBJ1-2|NA
CASSPIDRGWTGYTF
TGTGCCAGCAGCCCTATTGATAGGGGTTGGACTGGCTACACCTTC
>TRBV7-6|NA|TRBJ1-6|NA
CASSLAGEGNSPLHF
TGTGCCAGCAGCTTAGCGGGGGAGGGGAATTCACCCCTCCACTTT
>TRBV19|NA|TRBJ1-2|NA
CASSIEEDGYTF
TGTGCCAGTAGTATAGAGGAGGATGGCTACACCTTC
>TRBV5-1|NA|TRBJ2-3|TRBD2
CASSPGASGRVYF
TGCGCCAGCAGCCCTGGGGCTAGCGGGAGGGTATATTTT
>TRBV9|NA|TRBJ2-6|TRBD2
CASSVREGSGANVLTF
TGTGCCAGCAGCGTTAGGGAGGGCTCTGGGGCCAACGTCCTGACTTTC
>TRBV30|NA|TRBJ2-5|TRBD1
CAWTRDSQETQYF
TGTGCCTGGACTCGGGACAGTCAAGAGACCCAGTACTTC
>TRBV27|once|TRBJ2-2|TRBD2
CASTSQSSGRRTGELFF
TGTGCCAGCACTTCTCAGTCTAGCGGGAGACGCACCGGGGAGCTGTTTTTT
>TRBV3-1/TRBV3-2|NA|TRBJ1-5|NA
CASSLKGNQPQHF
TGTGCCAGCAGCCTGAAGGGGAATCAGCCCCAGCATTTT
>TRBV10-1|NA|TRBJ1-5|TRBD1
CATSALGFRGPFPQHF
TGCGCCACCAGCGCACTGGGGTTCAGGGGGCCCTTTCCCCAGCATTTT
>TRBV5-1|NA|TRBJ1-1|TRBD1
CASNTGGNTEAFF
TGCGCCAGCAATACAGGGGGGAACACTGAAGCTTTCTTT
>TRBV28|NA|TRBJ2-4|NA
CASSSPHNPGGPDIQYF
TGTGCCAGCAGTTCCCCCCATAACCCCGGGGGTCCAGACATTCAGTACTTC
>TRBV5-5|NA|TRBJ2-3|NA
CASSGSPGDTQYF
TGTGCCAGCAGCGGGTCCCCAGGGGATACGCAGTATTTT
>TRBV24-1|NA|TRBJ1-5|TRBD1
CATSGRQGIGSNQPQHF
TGTGCCACCTCCGGGCGACAGGGCATTGGCAGCAATCAGCCCCAGCATTTT
>TRBV18|NA|TRBJ2-2|TRBD2
CASSPASGGHLFF
TGTGCCAGCTCACCTGCTAGCGGGGGACATCTGTTTTTT
>TRBV10-3|NA|TRBJ1-5|NA
CAISLEGDQPQHF
TGTGCCATCAGTTTAGAAGGGGATCAGCCCCAGCATTTT
>TRBV12-3/TRBV12-4|NA|TRBJ2-7|NA
CASSFSGPYEQYF
TGTGCCAGCAGTTTTTCAGGGCCCTACGAGCAGTACTTC
>TRBV28|NA|TRBJ2-2|TRBD2
CASSSPGTSGTGELFF
TGTGCCAGCAGCTCCCCCGGGACTAGCGGCACCGGGGAGCTGTTTTTT
>TRBV27|NA|TRBJ2-4|TRBD1
CASSPGTGEAKNIQYF
TGTGCCAGCAGTCCCGGGACAGGGGAAGCCAAAAACATTCAGTACTTC
>TRBV6-5|NA|TRBJ2-5|NA
CASSPGTYKETQYF
TGTGCCAGCAGCCCCGGGACATATAAAGAGACCCAGTACTTC
>TRBV28|few|TRBJ2-7|NA
CASSSVRRTYEQYF
TGTGCCAGCAGTTCAGTCAGGCGTACCTACGAGCAGTACTTC
>TRBV19|NA|TRBJ1-1|NA
CASSRTVGGTEAFF
TGTGCCAGTAGTCGTACGGTCGGAGGGACTGAAGCTTTCTTT
>TRBV6-6|once|TRBJ2-4|TRBD1
CASRRATGTVQNIQYF
TGTGCCAGCAGACGAGCAACCGGGACAGTTCAAAACATTCAGTACTTC
>TRBV7-3|few|TRBJ2-7|NA
CASSLETTSEQYF
TGTGCCAGCAGCTTAGAGACTACTAGCGAGCAGTACTTC
>TRBV6-5|NA|TRBJ2-5|NA
CASSYSIAQQETQYF
TGTGCCAGCAGTTACTCGATTGCCCAGCAAGAGACCCAGTACTTC
>TRBV6-5|once|TRBJ1-4|NA
CASSPTRQAGEKLFF
TGTGCCAGCAGTCCCACCCGACAGGCTGGTGAAAAACTGTTTTTT
>TRBV18|few|TRBJ2-5|NA
CASCDSQVGETQYF
TGTGCCAGTTGTGACAGTCAGGTCGGAGAGACCCAGTACTTC
>TRBV27|NA|TRBJ1-6|NA
CASSLSRSSPLHF
TGTGCCAGCAGTTTATCCAGAAGTTCACCCCTCCACTTT
>TRBV9|NA|TRBJ2-1|TRBD1
CASSPRAENRGYNEQFF
TGTGCCAGCAGCCCTAGGGCGGAAAACAGGGGTTACAATGAGCAGTTCTTC
>TRBV6-5|NA|TRBJ1-1|TRBD1
CASSYSTGVNTEAFF
TGTGCCAGCAGTTACTCGACAGGGGTGAACACTGAAGCTTTCTTT
>TRBV5-6|NA|TRBJ2-3|TRBD2
CASSIGGARDTQYF
TGTGCCAGCAGCATCGGGGGGGCGCGGGATACGCAGTATTTT
>TRBV6-4|NA|TRBJ2-1|NA
CASSEELGGPQFF
TGTGCCAGCAGTGAGGAGCTTGGAGGGCCCCAGTTCTTC
>TRBV7-2|medium-sized|TRBJ2-2|NA
CASSFAYRRLNTGELFF
TGTGCCAGCAGCTTCGCCTACCGTCGGTTGAACACCGGGGAGCTGTTTTTT
>TRBV6-2/TRBV6-3|NA|TRBJ2-7|TRBD2
CASSYSLAGSIRKTYEQYF
TGTGCCAGCAGTTACTCGCTAGCGGGATCCATCAGGAAGACCTACGAGCAGTACTTC
>TRBV7-2|NA|TRBJ2-7|TRBD2
CASSLVAGEVYEQYF
TGTGCCAGCAGCTTAGTAGCGGGAGAGGTCTACGAGCAGTACTTC
>TRBV6-6|NA|TRBJ2-1|TRBD2
CASSYFGGEGSEQFF
TGTGCCAGCAGTTACTTCGGGGGGGAGGGGAGTGAGCAGTTCTTC